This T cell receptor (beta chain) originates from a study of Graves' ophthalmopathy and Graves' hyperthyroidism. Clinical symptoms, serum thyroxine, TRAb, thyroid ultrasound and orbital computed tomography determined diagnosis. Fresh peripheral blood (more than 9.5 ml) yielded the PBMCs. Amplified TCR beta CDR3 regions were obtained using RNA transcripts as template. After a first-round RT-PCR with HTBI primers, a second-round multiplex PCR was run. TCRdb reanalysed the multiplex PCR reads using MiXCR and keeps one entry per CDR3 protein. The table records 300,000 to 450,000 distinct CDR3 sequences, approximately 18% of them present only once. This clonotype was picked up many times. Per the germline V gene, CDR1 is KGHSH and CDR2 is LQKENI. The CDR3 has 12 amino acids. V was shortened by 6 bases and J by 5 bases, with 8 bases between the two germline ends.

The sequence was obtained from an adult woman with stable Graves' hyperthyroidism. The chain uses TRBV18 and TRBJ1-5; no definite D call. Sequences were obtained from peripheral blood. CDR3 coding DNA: TGTGCCAGCTCCCGGAAAGATCAGCCCCAGCATTTT. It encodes CASSRKDQPQHF.